Detailed here is one T cell receptor (beta chain). Its antigen remains unidentified. The data derive from a study of T cell repertoires in cytomegalovirus infection. For the study at large: Through public TCR beta signatures, both CMV infection and matching HLA type were indicated. Study findings and constraints: Identification of carriers of CMV plus the relevant HLA was achieved through cumulative public TCR beta family frequency. HLA-C-restricted CMV clonotypes gave the most frequent clonotype in two of eight donors.

V was cut by 0 bases and J by 4 bases, with 13 bases left in between. Germline CDR1 and CDR2: SGHRS and YFSETQ. This CDR3 spans 15 amino acids. Using its own MiXCR run on the reads, TCRdb lists one record per CDR3 protein. The sample lists more than 650,000 distinct CDR3 sequences; roughly 36% were seen once. The specimen was PBMCs. This receptor was taken from a human donor in good health (CMV status not recorded). Some clones in this sample may be carry-over from other donors' samples. This rearrangement joins TRBV5-1 to TRBJ1-2; no clear D gene. The CDR3, as DNA: TGCGCCAGCAGCTTGGACATTGTCCTAGGCTATGGCTACACCTTC. It specifies CASSLDIVLGYGYTF.